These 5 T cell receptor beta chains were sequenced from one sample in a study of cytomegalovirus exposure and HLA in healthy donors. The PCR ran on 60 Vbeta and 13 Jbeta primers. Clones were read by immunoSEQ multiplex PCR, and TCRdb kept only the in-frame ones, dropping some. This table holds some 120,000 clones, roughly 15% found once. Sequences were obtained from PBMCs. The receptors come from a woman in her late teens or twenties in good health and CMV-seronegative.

The CDR3 DNA is TGTGCCAGCAGCTTACTAGCGGGAGTCACCGGGGAGCTGTTTTTT. Its protein product is CASSLLAGVTGELFF. This chain connects TRBV7-8 to TRBJ2-2, with 10 bases aligning to TRBD2. This CDR3 has 15 amino acids. Germline CDR1 SGHVS, CDR2 FQNEAQ. V lost 2 bases, J lost 4 bases, and 1 base stayed unmatched.

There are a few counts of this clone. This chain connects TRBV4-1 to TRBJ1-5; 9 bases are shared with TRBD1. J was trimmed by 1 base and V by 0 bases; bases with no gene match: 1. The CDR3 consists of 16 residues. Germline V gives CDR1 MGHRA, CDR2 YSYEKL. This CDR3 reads CASSQEGQGSNQPQHF. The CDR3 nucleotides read TGCGCCAGCAGCCAAGAGGGACAGGGAAGCAATCAGCCCCAGCATTTT.

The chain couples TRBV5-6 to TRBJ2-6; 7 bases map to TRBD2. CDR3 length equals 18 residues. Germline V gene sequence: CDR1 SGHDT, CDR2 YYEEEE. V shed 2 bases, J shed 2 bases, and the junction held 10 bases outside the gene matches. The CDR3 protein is CASSLSGRVRTGANVLTF. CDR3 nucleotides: TGTGCCAGCAGCTTATCGGGGAGGGTAAGGACTGGGGCCAACGTCCTGACTTTC.

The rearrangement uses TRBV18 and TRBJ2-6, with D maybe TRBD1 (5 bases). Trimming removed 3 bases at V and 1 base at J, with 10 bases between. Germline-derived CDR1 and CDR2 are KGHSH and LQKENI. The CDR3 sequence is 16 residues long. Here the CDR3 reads CASSPITGSGANVLTF. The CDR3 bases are TGTGCCAGCTCACCCATAACAGGATCTGGGGCCAACGTCCTGACTTTC.

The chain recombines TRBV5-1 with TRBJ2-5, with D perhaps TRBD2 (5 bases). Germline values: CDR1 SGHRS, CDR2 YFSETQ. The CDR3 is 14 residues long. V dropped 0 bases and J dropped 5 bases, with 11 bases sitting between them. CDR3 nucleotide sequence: TGCGCCAGCAGCTTGGCGGGCGGGCGGGAGACCCAGTACTTC. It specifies CASSLAGGRETQYF.